This is a list of T cell receptor beta chains from one sample in a study of T cells in Graves' hyperthyroidism and ophthalmopathy. MiXCR was run by TCRdb on the multiplex PCR reads, yielding one entry per CDR3 protein. This sample has 270,000 or so distinct CDR3 sequences, with approximately 14% found just once. Source material: blood. Receptors originate from a woman aged 50 to 60 with Graves' hyperthyroidism that later progressed to Graves' ophthalmopathy. Both conserved end residues are part of each CDR3. D genes are given only for firm matches. For some rows the clone size is stated as once, few or many, or as a class when expanded; others skip it.

clone_size	d_call	j_call	cdr3_length	v_call	cdr3_nt	cdr3_aa
.	TRBD2	TRBJ2-1	16	TRBV28	TGTGCCAGCAGTTTGAGGGTAGCGGGAGGTCCGATCGGACAGTTCTTC	CASSLRVAGGPIGQFF
many	.	TRBJ2-3	15	TRBV6-2/TRBV6-3	TGTGCCAGCAGTCGCCCAGGGCCCAGCACAGATACGCAGTATTTT	CASSRPGPSTDTQYF
many	.	TRBJ1-2	14	TRBV6-1	TGTGCCAGCAGTGCAGTAGGGGCCGCAAGGGGCTACACCTTC	CASSAVGAARGYTF
many	TRBD1	TRBJ1-1	14	TRBV10-3	TGTGCCATCAGTGAGACAGGGGGCCTTACTGAAGCTTTCTTT	CAISETGGLTEAFF
.	TRBD2	TRBJ2-6	17	TRBV5-8	TGTGCCAGCAGCGGACTGAAAGCGGGAGCTGGGGCCAACGTCCTGACTTTC	CASSGLKAGAGANVLTF
many	TRBD1	TRBJ2-1	16	TRBV18	TGTGCCAGCTCCGCGTCCGGGACAGGGTTCTACAATGAGCAGTTCTTC	CASSASGTGFYNEQFF
many	TRBD2	TRBJ2-1	18	TRBV28	TGTGCCAGCAGCCTGGGGTGGGAAACTAGCGGGGGCTACAATGAGCAGTTCTTC	CASSLGWETSGGYNEQFF
few	TRBD2	TRBJ2-7	17	TRBV6-4	TGTGCCAGCAGAACCAGACCGGGACTAGCGGGAGCGTACGAGCAGTACTTC	CASRTRPGLAGAYEQYF
many	TRBD2	TRBJ2-7	15	TRBV27	TGTGCCAGCAGCTATTCGGGACTAGCCGTTTCGAAGCAGTACTTC	CASSYSGLAVSKQYF
many	.	TRBJ2-5	13	TRBV3-1	TGTGCCAGCAGCTCCGGAGAACAAGGACCCGAGTACTTC	CASSSGEQGPEYF
many	TRBD1	TRBJ1-5	16	TRBV6-1	TGTGCCAGCAGTGAACGGGACAGGGGGACAAATCAGCCCCAGCATTTT	CASSERDRGTNQPQHF
many	TRBD1	TRBJ1-5	16	TRBV6-5	TGTGCCAGCAGTTACTCGCTAGGGGGCGGCAATCAGCCCCAGCATTTT	CASSYSLGGGNQPQHF
many	TRBD2	TRBJ2-7	15	TRBV11-2	TGTGCCAGCAGCACTCGACTAGCCTATTGGTACGAGCAGTACTTC	CASSTRLAYWYEQYF
many	.	TRBJ1-1	12	TRBV12-3/TRBV12-4	TGTGCCAGCAGCTCCACCTACACTGAAGCTTTCTTT	CASSSTYTEAFF
many	.	TRBJ2-1	13	TRBV2	TGTGCCAGCCAGGGAAACTCCTACAATGAGCAGTTCTTC	CASQGNSYNEQFF
many	.	TRBJ2-7	13	TRBV18	TGTGCCAGCTCACCCGATCCGAAAAGCGGGCAGTACTTC	CASSPDPKSGQYF
many	.	TRBJ1-4	15	TRBV30	TGTGCCTGGAGTGTACGGGGTGAGGCGAATGAAAAACTGTTTTTT	CAWSVRGEANEKLFF
many	TRBD1	TRBJ1-5	19	TRBV5-1	TGCGCCAGCAGCTTGGCCCCGTGGACAGGGGCCCATAGCAATCAGCCCCAGCATTTT	CASSLAPWTGAHSNQPQHF
few	.	TRBJ1-6	11	TRBV6-1	TGTGCCAGCAGTGAACGAACACCCCTCCACTTT	CASSERTPLHF
.	.	TRBJ1-5	18	TRBV14	TGTGCCAGCAGCCGAGCCAGGGTATCTAGAGTTAGCAATCAGCCCCAGCATTTT	CASSRARVSRVSNQPQHF
many	.	TRBJ1-2	15	TRBV20-1	TGCAGTGCTAGAGCAAGGGGGTTGGCTTCAGATGGCTACACCTTC	CSARARGLASDGYTF
.	.	TRBJ2-3	16	TRBV19	TGTGCCAGTAGTCGACTACCTCCGGGGGCTAAGGTCACGCAGTATTTT	CASSRLPPGAKVTQYF
few	.	TRBJ2-7	16	TRBV9	TGTGCCAGCAGCGTAGGGGGAGCAAGGGGGGCATACGAGCAGTACTTC	CASSVGGARGAYEQYF
few	TRBD1	TRBJ1-2	16	TRBV24-1	TGTGCCACCAGTGATTCGGGGACAGGGCCAAGCGGGGGCTACACCTTC	CATSDSGTGPSGGYTF
many	TRBD1	TRBJ2-5	15	TRBV6-1	TGTGCCAGCAGTGTCGGGACAGGGGGCCGGGAGACCCAGTACTTC	CASSVGTGGRETQYF
few	.	TRBJ1-4	15	TRBV5-6	TGTGCCAGCATCCGGGGGCGGACAACTAATGAAAAACTGTTTTTT	CASIRGRTTNEKLFF
few	.	TRBJ1-1	13	TRBV12-3/TRBV12-4	TGTGCCAGCACTGGACAGACTTTCACTGAAGCTTTCTTT	CASTGQTFTEAFF
few	TRBD1	TRBJ1-2	14	TRBV10-3	TGTGCCATCAATGAAGAACAGGGGGCTTATGGCTACACCTTC	CAINEEQGAYGYTF
few	.	TRBJ1-2	15	TRBV5-1	TGCACCAGCAGCCGTGGGACCTCTACTAACTATGGCTACACCTTC	CTSSRGTSTNYGYTF
many	TRBD1	TRBJ1-4	14	TRBV12-3/TRBV12-4	TGTGCCAGCAGTCGGGACAGGTATAATGAAAAACTGTTTTTT	CASSRDRYNEKLFF
.	.	TRBJ2-1	12	TRBV5-6	TGTGCCAGCAGCTTCGCAGGGAATGAGCAGTTCTTC	CASSFAGNEQFF
many	.	TRBJ2-5	17	TRBV11-2	TGTGCCAGCAGCTTAGTCCCTCCGGGGGCCCTGGGCGAGACCCAGTACTTC	CASSLVPPGALGETQYF
many	.	TRBJ2-7	13	TRBV20-1	TGCAGTGCTAGAGACCTAGGAGACAGCGAGCAGTACTTC	CSARDLGDSEQYF
many	.	TRBJ2-2	15	TRBV27	TGTGCCAGCAGTTCACCGGGAATTAGTAGCGGGGAGCTGTTTTTT	CASSSPGISSGELFF
few	.	TRBJ1-5	12	TRBV19	TGTGCCAGTAGGATAAGCAATCAGCCCCAGCATTTT	CASRISNQPQHF
few	.	TRBJ2-1	14	TRBV29-1	TGCAGCGTTGAGGGGACCCTCGTTAACAATGAGCAGTTCTTC	CSVEGTLVNNEQFF
many	.	TRBJ2-7	11	TRBV20-1	TGCAGTGCTAGAGATAGGGAGGAGCAGTACTTC	CSARDREEQYF
.	.	TRBJ2-7	14	TRBV19	TGTGCCAGTAGTACCGACAGCTCTAGCTACGAGCAGTACTTC	CASSTDSSSYEQYF
many	TRBD2	TRBJ2-7	15	TRBV30	TGTGCCTGGAGTCCCGGACTAGCGGGAGGGTACGAGCAGTACTTC	CAWSPGLAGGYEQYF
many	.	TRBJ2-1	14	TRBV5-1	TGCGCCAGCAGCTTGGTAGCAACCTACAATGAGCAGTTCTTC	CASSLVATYNEQFF
many	TRBD2	TRBJ2-1	21	TRBV28	TGTGCCAGCAGTTGGACTAGCGGGAGGCCCCCTTTGAAATCCCCCTACAATGAGCAGTTCTTC	CASSWTSGRPPLKSPYNEQFF
many	.	TRBJ1-2	13	TRBV6-1	TGTGCCAGCAGCATACAGGGACGATATGGCTACACCTTC	CASSIQGRYGYTF